These T cell receptor beta chains were read from a single sample in a study of blood T cells in healthy people across ages. TCRdb called the 5' RACE reads again in MiXCR, with one record for every CDR3 protein. The sample holds 1.5 million or so distinct CDR3 sequences; under 55% are singletons and the top ten take over 3.5%. What was sequenced was blood. The receptors derive from a woman younger than 35 in good health. The CDR3 runs from the conserved cysteine through the conserved F or W. D genes are given only for firm matches. Clone size is shown for a subset of rows, as once, few, many or a class of expanded clone.

v_gene,d_gene,abundance,j_gene,CDR3nt,CDR3aa
TRBV12-3/TRBV12-4,-,-,TRBJ2-1,TGTGCCAGCAGGGGTAGCGATAGCAGCTCACCAATAAGCTCCTACAATGAGCAGTTCTTC,CASRGSDSSSPISSYNEQFF
TRBV7-2,-,-,TRBJ1-5,TGTGCCAGCAGTAATGACAGGAATCAGCCCCAGCATTTT,CASSNDRNQPQHF
TRBV20-1,-,-,TRBJ1-2,TGCAGAGCTAGCGTGAAGGGCAGTGGCTACACCTTC,CRASVKGSGYTF
TRBV29-1,TRBD1,-,TRBJ1-2,TGCAGCGTTGACCCGACAGGGAACTATGGCTACACCTTC,CSVDPTGNYGYTF
TRBV29-1,-,-,TRBJ1-1,TGCAGCGTTGAAGTCTCCGGAGTCACTGAAGCTTTCTTT,CSVEVSGVTEAFF
TRBV12-3/TRBV12-4,-,few,TRBJ2-7,TGTGCCAGCAGCTTCAGAGACAGGAGCTCCTACAATGAGCAGTACTTC,CASSFRDRSSYNEQYF
TRBV5-5,-,-,TRBJ2-7,TGTGCTAGCAGCTTGCCCGACATATACGAGCAGTACTTC,CASSLPDIYEQYF
TRBV5-1,TRBD1,many,TRBJ1-1,TGCGCCAGCAGTCCGACCGGGACAGGGGACACTGAAGCTTTCTTT,CASSPTGTGDTEAFF
TRBV19,TRBD1,few,TRBJ2-3,TGTGCCAGTAGTTTAACCATTCAGGGGGCGCAAGATACGCAGTATTTT,CASSLTIQGAQDTQYF
TRBV10-3,TRBD2,-,TRBJ2-5,TGTGCCATCAGTCTAGCGGGAGTAGATGAGCAGTACTTC,CAISLAGVDEQYF
TRBV20-1,-,-,TRBJ1-2,TGCAGTGCCACCCCCGTGGACACCCCTGGTTGGTATGGCTACACCTTC,CSATPVDTPGWYGYTF
TRBV2,TRBD1,-,TRBJ2-7,TGTGCCAGCCGCTTCCGGGACAGCTCCTACGAGCAGTACTTC,CASRFRDSSYEQYF
TRBV21-1,-,few,TRBJ1-5,TGTGCCAGCAGCCCGCTGAGAGGAGAAAGCAATCAGCCCCAGCATTTT,CASSPLRGESNQPQHF
TRBV11-2,-,many,TRBJ2-5,TGTGCCAGCAGCTTAATCGGGATGATTGTGGAGACCCAGTACTTC,CASSLIGMIVETQYF
TRBV7-2,-,-,TRBJ1-4,TGTGCCAGCAGCGAGAGGGGGGGTTCGACTAATGAAAAACTGTTTTTT,CASSERGGSTNEKLFF
TRBV12-3/TRBV12-4,-,-,TRBJ2-3,TGTGCCAGCAGTGTATACGGGGGGCAAGATACGCAGTATTTT,CASSVYGGQDTQYF
TRBV29-1,TRBD1,-,TRBJ2-3,TGCAGCGTCCTTAGACAGGGAAGCACAGATACGCAGTATTTT,CSVLRQGSTDTQYF
TRBV11-2,-,-,TRBJ2-3,TGTGCCAGCAGCTTAGTCGCACTACTCACAGATACGCAGTATTTT,CASSLVALLTDTQYF
TRBV27,-,few,TRBJ2-1,TGTGCCAGCAGTTTATATAGGGGCCCGTTATACAATGAGCAGTTCTTC,CASSLYRGPLYNEQFF
TRBV5-1,-,few,TRBJ2-4,TGCGCCAGCAGCTTGGGGTTGGGCAGCGCCAAAAACATTCAGTACTTC,CASSLGLGSAKNIQYF
TRBV2,-,few,TRBJ2-7,TGTGCCATTCGGGCCCTAGGCCTCGAGCAGTACTTC,CAIRALGLEQYF
TRBV7-2,TRBD2,few,TRBJ2-1,TGTGCCAGCAGCTTAGGTGCAATAGCGGGAGAGAGTGAGCAGTTCTTC,CASSLGAIAGESEQFF
TRBV2,TRBD2,-,TRBJ2-7,TGTGCCAGCATCTCACAGGGACTAGCTATCTACGAGCAGTACTTC,CASISQGLAIYEQYF
TRBV7-8,TRBD2,few,TRBJ2-1,TGTGCCAGCAGCCCCCGACTAGCGGGGGTCGATGGCGATGAGCAGTTCTTC,CASSPRLAGVDGDEQFF
TRBV27,TRBD1,-,TRBJ1-2,TGTGCCAGCAGTTCCGTGGGACAGGGCAGTGCTAACTATGGCTACACCTTC,CASSSVGQGSANYGYTF
TRBV27,-,many,TRBJ2-4,TGTGCCAGCAGTTTGGGGGGCAACTCCAAAAACATTCAGTACTTC,CASSLGGNSKNIQYF
TRBV29-1,-,many,TRBJ2-3,TGCAGCGTTGCGAGGAGCGGAATCACAGATACGCAGTATTTT,CSVARSGITDTQYF
TRBV12-3/TRBV12-4,-,few,TRBJ1-5,TGTGCCAGCAGGGCGGAGAAGGGTACAAATCAGCCCCAGCATTTT,CASRAEKGTNQPQHF
TRBV4-1,-,-,TRBJ2-1,TGCGCCAGCAGCCAAGTTCTGGTCTCCTACAATGAGCAGTTCTTC,CASSQVLVSYNEQFF
TRBV12-3/TRBV12-4,TRBD2,-,TRBJ2-3,TGTGCCAGCAGTCCTCCCGGACTAGCGGAACAAGATACGCAGTATTTT,CASSPPGLAEQDTQYF
TRBV10-3,TRBD1,-,TRBJ2-1,TGTGCCATCGGTGAGGGACAGGGATTCTACAATGAGCAGTTCTTC,CAIGEGQGFYNEQFF
TRBV20-1,-,-,TRBJ2-7,TGCAGTGCTAGAGTGACAGGGGAGGGCTACGAGCAGTACTTC,CSARVTGEGYEQYF
TRBV3-1,TRBD2,few,TRBJ2-7,TGTGCCAGCACTGCTAGCGGGAGGGAATACAATGAGCAGTACTTC,CASTASGREYNEQYF
TRBV7-9,-,-,TRBJ2-5,TGTGCCAGCAGCTTTTCCTGGGGTCACAGGGTGGGAGAGACCCAGTACTTC,CASSFSWGHRVGETQYF
TRBV25-1,TRBD1,-,TRBJ2-5,TGTGCCAGCAGTGGCGGGACAGGGAGATGGAATGAGCAGTACTTC,CASSGGTGRWNEQYF
TRBV6-5,-,-,TRBJ1-4,TGTGCCAGCAGTTACTCGTCGAGGAGTACTAATGAAAAACTGTTTTTT,CASSYSSRSTNEKLFF